The present entry profiles one TCR beta chain with its context. The data derive from a study of blood T cell repertoires in COVID-19. About the study: Acute and convalescent COVID-19 specimens originated in the United States, Italy and Spain. PBMCs, B-cell-depleted T cells, or T cells provided the cDNA or gDNA that made up the material.

Followed over time, Seattle patients had been enrolled while infection was active. The CDR3 sequence is 15 residues long. The germline CDR1 and CDR2 sequences are SEHNR and FQNEAQ (reference sequence). J gave up 4 bases and V 5 bases, and 6 bases lay outside the gene matches. Produced via immunoSEQ multiplex PCR; TCRdb's table is partial and in-frame only. The table records 150,000 to 200,000 clones, about nine tenths of them present only once. The chain links TRBV7-9 to TRBJ2-1, with 9 bases lining up with TRBD2. The sequenced sample was peripheral blood. This TCR was recovered from a man in his late teens or twenties with COVID-19, enrolled during active disease. CDR3 sequence reads: CASSPRLAEYNEQFF. CDR3 in DNA: TGTGCCAGCAGCCCCCGACTAGCGGAGTACAATGAGCAGTTCTTC.